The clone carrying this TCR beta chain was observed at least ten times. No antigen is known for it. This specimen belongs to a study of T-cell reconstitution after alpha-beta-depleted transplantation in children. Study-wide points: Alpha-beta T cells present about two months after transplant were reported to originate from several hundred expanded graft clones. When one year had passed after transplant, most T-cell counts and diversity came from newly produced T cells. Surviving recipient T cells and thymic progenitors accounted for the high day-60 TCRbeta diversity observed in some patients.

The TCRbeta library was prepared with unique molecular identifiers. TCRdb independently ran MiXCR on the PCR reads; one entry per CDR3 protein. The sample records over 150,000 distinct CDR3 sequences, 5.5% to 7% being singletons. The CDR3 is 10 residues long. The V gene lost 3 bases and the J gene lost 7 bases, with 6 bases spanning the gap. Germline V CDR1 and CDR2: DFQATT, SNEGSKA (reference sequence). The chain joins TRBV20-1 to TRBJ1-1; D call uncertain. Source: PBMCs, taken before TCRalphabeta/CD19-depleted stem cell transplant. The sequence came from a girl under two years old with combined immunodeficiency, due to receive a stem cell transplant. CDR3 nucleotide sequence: TGCAGTGCTAGGCGGGATGAAGCTTTCTTT. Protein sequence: CSARRDEAFF.